This T cell receptor (beta chain) appears in the sequencing data of a study of early T cells in non-severe SARS-CoV-2 infection. At the level of the study: Sequenced bulk RNA came from whole blood that was unsorted, and chains were unpaired. The study, taken as a whole, reports: Private and CD4 specificities were missed by VDJdb matching, which favored anti-spike CD8 responses.

This clonotype has a handful of counts. Antigen specificity is unknown. The TCR library protocol was used to attach unique molecular identifiers. These identifiers were attached to individual cDNA molecules. TCRdb reanalysed the 5' RACE reads using MiXCR and keeps one entry per CDR3 protein. The table lists tens of thousands of distinct CDR3 sequences, roughly 6% of them singletons. The clonotype originates from an adult who was a healthcare worker with PCR-confirmed SARS-CoV-2 infection or an uninfected control (not recorded which). Sample: whole blood.

The CDR3 sequence: CASSQDWGREAFF. The CDR3 DNA sequence: TGCGCCAGCAGCCAAGATTGGGGGCGCGAAGCTTTCTTT. This rearrangement joins TRBV4-3 to TRBJ1-1; perhaps TRBD1 as D (6 bases). The CDR3 sequence is 13 residues long. Trimming took off 0 bases at V and 8 bases at J, with 10 bases between the two ends. Germline loops: CDR1 LGHNA, CDR2 YSLEER.